The 26 T cell receptor beta chains in this list originate from one sample, sequenced in a study of cytomegalovirus exposure and HLA in healthy donors. A multiplex PCR was run with 60 Vbeta primers and 13 Jbeta primers. Here immunoSEQ multiplex PCR was the method, and the copy in TCRdb shows in-frame clones only, minus some. The sample shows fewer than 250,000 clones, around 85% of them seen only once. The sequenced sample was PBMCs. All receptors come from a human donor in good health.

This chain connects TRBV7-3 to TRBJ2-5; 7 bases line up with TRBD1. The length of the CDR3 is 15 residues. Germline V CDR1 and CDR2: SGHTA, FQGTGA. With V trimmed by 8 bases and J by 4 bases, 13 bases remained unmatched. The CDR3 reads CASGKTGSSRETQYF. CDR3 coding DNA: TGTGCCAGCGGCAAGACAGGGTCGAGTCGAGAGACCCAGTACTTC.

The V and J genes are TRBV5-1 and TRBJ2-1; 9 bases map to TRBD1. Germline V CDR1 and CDR2: SGHRS, YFSETQ. The CDR3 runs 15 residues. The ends lost 4 bases at V and 7 bases at J; junction bases unmatched: 9. CDR3 in DNA: TGCGCCAGCAGCCCACTCGGACAGGGGATAAATGAGCAGTTCTTC. Its translation: CASSPLGQGINEQFF.

The rearrangement uses TRBV5-6 and TRBJ1-3; D unclear. The V end lost 4 bases, the J end lost 5 bases, and 16 bases lay between the germline ends. The germline V gene encodes CDR1 SGHDT and CDR2 YYEEEE. The CDR3 extends over 15 amino acids. The CDR3 region is CASSRPGGTRNTIYF. In nucleotides, the CDR3 is TGTGCCAGCAGCAGGCCCGGAGGCACGCGAAACACCATATATTTT.

V and J are TRBV27 and TRBJ1-5; possibly TRBD1 for D (5 bases). The CDR3 length is 15 residues. The ends were cut back, 3 bases at V and 4 bases at J, with 13 bases in the middle. The germline CDR1 and CDR2 sequences are MNHEY and SMNVEV (reference sequence). This CDR3 reads CASSLSVGGNQPQHF. Written as DNA, the CDR3 is TGTGCCAGCAGTTTGTCCGTGGGGGGGAATCAGCCCCAGCATTTT.

The gene calls are TRBV7-2 and TRBJ2-3; perhaps TRBD2 as D (6 bases). The germline V gene has CDR1 SGHTA and CDR2 FQGNSA. Trimming stripped 0 bases from V and 3 bases from J, with 13 bases between. The CDR3 is 16 residues long. CDR3 sequence (DNA): TGTGCCAGCAGCTTAGCTCTCAGCGGGCGGACAGATACGCAGTATTTT. This codes for CASSLALSGRTDTQYF.

This clone was seen a single time. J is TRBJ2-7 and V is TRBV18; D is perhaps TRBD2 (5 bases). The V gene's germline CDR1 is KGHSH and CDR2 LQKENI. V lost 2 bases and J 7 bases, leaving 12 bases between the germline ends. There are 13 residues in the CDR3. DNA of the CDR3: TGTGCCAGCTCACCAGTAAACCGAGGGGAGCAGTACTTC. Protein: CASSPVNRGEQYF.

J is TRBJ1-3 and V is TRBV28; 9 bases are a match to TRBD1. Germline V CDR1 and CDR2: MDHEN, SYDVKM. This CDR3 comprises 13 residues. Trimming cost V 9 bases and J 5 bases; bases outside gene matches: 5. The CDR3 DNA is TGTGCCAGTCTAACAGGGGGCAGAAACACCATATATTTT. It specifies CASLTGGRNTIYF.

The V call is TRBV7-6, the J call TRBJ2-7, with TRBD2 identical over 10 bases. V trimming: 1 base; J trimming: 3 bases; junction bases outside the gene matches: 6. CDR3 length: 16 residues. Germline CDR1 SGHVS, CDR2 FNYEAQ. The DNA of the CDR3 is TGTGCCAGCAGCTTAGGGACTAGCGGAGTACTCTACGAGCAGTACTTC. It yields the protein CASSLGTSGVLYEQYF.

Comments on this clone: A read error may account for a junction end that differs from germline. The chain joins TRBV5-4 to TRBJ2-5, with 9 nucleotides matching TRBD1. Per germline, CDR1 SGHNT and CDR2 YYREEE (reference sequence). This CDR3 comprises 14 residues. CDR3 protein: CASSLSRDRDGWNF. The CDR3 DNA follows: TGTGCCAGCAGCTTATCCAGGGACAGGGACGGTTGGAACTTC.

The genes are TRBV19 and TRBJ1-2; 7 positions agree with TRBD1. V dropped 4 bases and J dropped 8; count of bases not matched to a gene: 7. Germline values: CDR1 LNHDA, CDR2 SQIVND (reference sequence). The CDR3 spans 13 residues. Here the CDR3 reads CASSNQGVKGYTF. CDR3 nucleotide sequence: TGTGCCAGTAGTAATCAGGGGGTTAAAGGCTACACCTTC.

This sequence joins TRBV4-3 and TRBJ2-1, with 11 nucleotides matching TRBD2. CDR1 LGHNA and CDR2 YSLEER come from the germline V gene. The CDR3 consists of 15 residues. Trimming at V came to 2 bases and at J to 9 bases, leaving 6 bases not matched to a gene. The chain's CDR3 is CASSQLTSGNTEQFF. The CDR3 coding sequence is TGCGCCAGCAGCCAACTGACTAGCGGGAACACTGAGCAGTTCTTC.

This CDR3 reads CASSEEASGKQYF. The DNA for the CDR3 is TGCGCCAGCAGTGAAGAGGCTAGCGGGAAGCAGTACTTC. The gene calls are TRBV10-1 and TRBJ2-5; 9 nucleotides line up with TRBD2. CDR1 is WNHNN, CDR2 SYGVQD, per germline (reference sequence). The junction had 7 bases not matched to a gene; V was cut back by 3 bases and J by 11 bases. The CDR3 has 13 amino acids.

This clone was counted only a few times. J is TRBJ2-1 and V is TRBV6-1; 7 bases match TRBD1. V was pared by 6 bases and J by 4 bases, with 3 bases of the junction left unmatched. CDR3 length: 13 residues. Germline V gives CDR1 MNHNS, CDR2 SASEGT. The CDR3 region has the DNA TGTGCCAGCAGGAAACAGGGGTACAATGAGCAGTTCTTC. Its translation: CASRKQGYNEQFF.

This chain connects TRBV2 to TRBJ2-5, with 8 positions matching TRBD1. Per germline, CDR1 SNHLY and CDR2 FYNNEI. This CDR3 is 15 amino acids long. J gave up 5 bases and V 0 bases, and 5 bases lay outside the gene matches. In DNA form, the CDR3 reads TGTGCCAGCAGTGAAGCCAGGGGGCTACGGGAGACCCAGTACTTC. Translated, it gives CASSEARGLRETQYF.

V and J are TRBV6-1 and TRBJ2-5, with 9 positions matching TRBD2. The CDR3 contains 13 residues. Germline-derived CDR1 and CDR2 are MNHNS and SASEGT. V gave up 6 bases and J gave up 5 bases; unmatched junction bases: 4. CDR3 nucleotide sequence: TGTGCCAGCAGCCTCAGCGGGAGGGAGACCCAGTACTTC. Translated, it gives CASSLSGRETQYF.

This rearrangement joins TRBV4-3 to TRBJ2-5, with 8 bases that match TRBD2. The CDR3 contains 15 residues. J lost 5 bases, V lost 0 bases, and 5 bases had no gene match. Germline V lookup: CDR1 LGHNA, CDR2 YSLEER. The CDR3 here is CASSQDRASGETQYF. The CDR3 region has the DNA TGCGCCAGCAGCCAAGATCGGGCTAGCGGGGAGACCCAGTACTTC.

Only a few counts were recorded for this clone. The chain couples TRBV29-1 to TRBJ2-2; D perhaps matches TRBD2 (5 bases). CDR1 SQVTM and CDR2 ANQGSEA come from the germline V gene. V lost 7 bases, J lost 0 bases, and 12 bases lay in between. The CDR3 is 14 residues long. The CDR3: CSADAGSNTGELFF. For the CDR3, the DNA is TGCAGCGCGGATGCGGGCTCGAACACCGGGGAGCTGTTTTTT.

The chain recombines TRBV28 with TRBJ2-1; 7 bases align to TRBD2. Germline CDR1 reads MDHEN; CDR2 reads SYDVKM. The CDR3 is made up of 14 amino acids. V lost 1 base and J lost 6; bases outside the gene matches: 3. CDR3 in DNA: TGTGCCAGCAGTTTATACTCTAGCGGCAATGAGCAGTTCTTC. It is translated as CASSLYSSGNEQFF.

This chain joins TRBV6-1 and TRBJ2-7; no reliable D call. There are 14 residues in the CDR3. Germline CDR1 and CDR2: MNHNS and SASEGT. Trimming pared 6 bases from V and 0 bases from J, leaving 12 bases between. The CDR3 here is CASSEESSSYEQYF. DNA for the CDR3: TGTGCCAGCAGCGAGGAGAGCAGCTCCTACGAGCAGTACTTC.

The rearrangement uses TRBV19 and TRBJ2-1, with D perhaps matching TRBD2 (6 bases). Germline V gene lookup returns CDR1 LNHDA and CDR2 SQIVND (reference sequence). This CDR3 spans 16 amino acids. V was cut by 3 bases and J by 6 bases, with 18 bases left in between. CDR3 in amino acids: CASSMRERVSPNEQFF. CDR3 coding DNA: TGTGCCAGTAGTATGCGAGAGCGGGTGTCCCCCAATGAGCAGTTCTTC.

The CDR3 loop reads CSVARQGERSYEQYF. CDR3 bases: TGCAGCGTCGCAAGACAGGGGGAGAGATCCTACGAGCAGTACTTC. The J gene is TRBJ2-7, the V gene TRBV29-1, with 9 bases fitting TRBD1. CDR3 length: 15 amino acids. The germline V gene has CDR1 SQVTM and CDR2 ANQGSEA. Trimming took 6 bases from V and 1 from J; bases not matched to a gene: 10.

The rearrangement links TRBV7-9 to TRBJ2-1; D unclear. Per the germline V gene, CDR1 is SEHNR and CDR2 is FQNEAQ (reference sequence). This CDR3 is 14 amino acids long. V was shortened by 6 bases and J by 0 bases, with 9 bases between the two germline ends. This chain's CDR3 is CASSKRSSYNEQFF. DNA of the CDR3: TGTGCCAGCAGTAAACGGAGCTCCTACAATGAGCAGTTCTTC.

The chain combines TRBV6-6 with TRBJ2-5; the D gene is possibly TRBD2 (6 bases). V lost 1 base and J 3 bases, leaving 9 bases between the germline ends. The CDR3 spans 14 residues. CDR1 and CDR2 (germline): MNHNY, SVGAGI (reference sequence). CDR3 sequence: CASSYLVAEETQYF. Written as DNA, the CDR3 is TGTGCCAGCAGTTACTTGGTAGCGGAAGAGACCCAGTACTTC.

Points on this clone: The sample holds other DNA sequences that translate to the same CDR3. V and J are TRBV2 and TRBJ2-7; TRBD2 matches at 10 bases. In germline, CDR1 is SNHLY, CDR2 FYNNEI. Trimming removed 1 base from V and 2 bases from J; junction bases left unmatched: 2. The CDR3 spans 15 residues. The CDR3 loop reads CASSEGLAGTYEQYF. CDR3 sequence (DNA): TGTGCCAGCAGTGAAGGACTAGCGGGTACCTACGAGCAGTACTTC.

The V and J genes are TRBV7-3 and TRBJ2-1; D might be TRBD2 (5 bases). Germline assignment: CDR1 SGHTA and CDR2 FQGTGA. This CDR3 comprises 14 residues. V lost 1 base, J lost 5 bases, and 9 bases lay in between. CDR3 loop: CASSLIAPDNEQFF. Here the CDR3 DNA reads TGTGCCAGCAGCTTAATAGCGCCGGACAATGAGCAGTTCTTC.

This clone has more than one count but fewer than ten. The chain employs TRBV25-1 and TRBJ2-1; 7 nucleotides agree with TRBD1. Germline-derived CDR1 and CDR2 are MGHDK and SYGVNS. This CDR3 is built from 15 residues. V lost 5 bases, J lost 0 bases, and 4 bases stayed unmatched. CDR3: CASSLGGGSYNEQFF. The CDR3, as DNA: TGTGCCAGCAGTCTAGGGGGCGGCTCCTACAATGAGCAGTTCTTC. The variable domain in full, with the rest retrieved from reference TRBV25-1 and TRBJ2-1, is EADIYQTPRYLVIGTGKKITLECSQTMGHDKMYWYQQDPGMELHLIHYSYGVNSTEKGDLSSESTVSRIRTEHFPLTLESARPSHTSQYLCASSLGGGSYNEQFFGPGTRLTVL.